What follows are 25 T cell receptor beta chains derived from one specimen sequenced in a study of Tregs in tolerant kidney transplant recipients. The protocol was immunoSEQ multiplex PCR, while the TCRdb copy is restricted to in-frame clones and leaves out a portion. The ten top clones account for 13% to 15%, within a sample of roughly 32,000 clones. The material was CD8+ T cells from blood, obtained before the transplant. The receptors shown here come from a human donor who received a combined kidney and bone marrow transplant.

Notes on this clone: The read is 3 residues too short to cover the CDR3 end, so that end is filled in from the germline J gene. The chain links TRBV7-9 to TRBJ1-1; TRBD1 aligns across 8 bases. This CDR3 is 15 amino acids long. Germline CDR1 and CDR2: SEHNR and FQNEAQ (reference sequence). Trimming took 2 bases from V and 7 from J; bases not matched to a gene: 9. Partial CDR3 DNA: TGTGCCAGCAGCTTAACACGCCAGGGGGCGGGTGAA. Protein sequence: CASSLTRQGAGE. The CDR3 in its entirety is CASSLTRQGAGEAFF.

Note on this clone: The read finishes 3 residues shy of the CDR3 end, and the germline J gene is used to complete it. V and J are TRBV30 and TRBJ1-1; D is ambiguous. The V gene's germline CDR1 is GTSNPN and CDR2 SVGIG (reference sequence). V gave up 3 bases and J gave up 6 bases, with 26 bases separating them. The CDR3 is made up of 17 amino acids. The CDR3: CAWRNVRLVGVLAEAFF. Partial CDR3 DNA: TGTGCCTGGAGAAATGTCAGGCTCGTGGGTGTTTTGGCTGAA.

Comments on this clone: The sequence runs out 3 residues before the end of the CDR3; the remainder is reconstructed from the germline J gene. The rearrangement joins TRBV4-1 to TRBJ2-1, with 10 bases fitting TRBD2. J gave up 8 bases and V 5 bases, and 12 bases lay outside the gene matches. The CDR3 spans 16 residues. Germline V gives CDR1 MGHRA, CDR2 YSYEKL. CDR3 loop: CASSGKGGLATDEQFF. Incomplete CDR3 DNA: TGCGCCAGCAGCGGGAAGGGGGGACTAGCGACGGATGAG.

A remark on this clone: The read ends 3 residues early relative to the CDR3; the germline J gene fills the gap. The chain employs TRBV7-6 and TRBJ2-3, with D possibly TRBD2 on 6 matching bases. Trimming removed 5 bases at V and 6 bases at J, with 18 bases between. Germline assignment: CDR1 SGHVS and CDR2 FNYEAQ. CDR3 size: 15 residues. The CDR3 DNA, read in part, is TGTGCCAGCAGCCGCTGGTCTAGCGAGAGTGATACG. It specifies CASSRWSSESDT. In full, the CDR3 reads CASSRWSSESDTQYF.

Concerning this clone: The sequence runs out 3 residues before the end of the CDR3; the remainder is reconstructed from the germline J gene. The chain links TRBV19 to TRBJ1-5; TRBD1 aligns across 7 bases. After removal of 3 bases from V and 3 bases from J, the junction contained 5 bases not matched to a gene. The CDR3 consists of 15 residues. Germline CDR1 LNHDA, CDR2 SQIVND (reference sequence). The CDR3 region is CASSMTGWVNQPQHF. The CDR3 DNA, read in part, is TGTGCCAGTAGTATGACAGGGTGGGTCAATCAGCCC.

On this clone: The read terminates 3 residues before the CDR3 end, so the remaining end is supplied by the germline J gene. V is TRBV19 and J is TRBJ2-1; 11 bases match TRBD1. CDR3 length: 15 residues. Germline V gene lookup returns CDR1 LNHDA and CDR2 SQIVND (reference sequence). V lost 7 bases to trimming and J lost 6 bases; unmatched junction nucleotides: 8. The chain's CDR3 is CASNPGTGGSNEQFF. The DNA read from the CDR3 is TGTGCCAGTAACCCGGGGACAGGGGGTAGCAATGAG.

About this clone itself: The sequenced fragment ends 3 residues before the CDR3 boundary, so the rest is inferred from the germline J gene. This chain connects TRBV9 to TRBJ2-1, with TRBD2 identical over 10 bases. The germline CDR1 and CDR2 sequences are SGDLS and YYNGEE. Trimming took 0 bases from V and 8 from J; bases not matched to a gene: 5. This CDR3 region has 15 residues. This CDR3 is CASSVEVAGGHEQFF. CDR3 bases read: TGTGCCAGCAGCGTAGAGGTAGCGGGAGGCCATGAG.

Of note for this clone: The read stops 3 residues short of the end of the CDR3; the missing end is completed from the germline J gene. This chain uses TRBV30 with TRBJ2-3, with 9 nucleotides matching TRBD1. The germline V gene has CDR1 GTSNPN and CDR2 SVGIG (reference sequence). Unmatched junction bases numbered 11, after V lost 3 bases and J lost 4 bases. This CDR3 region has 16 residues. CDR3 sequence reads: CAWSAGTGHSADTQYF. CDR3 DNA (partial): TGTGCCTGGAGCGCCGGGACAGGGCATTCGGCAGATACG.

According to its frequency, this clone is medium-sized (0.01 to 0.1%). The CDR3 goes on 3 residues after the read ends, and that part is filled in from the germline J gene. V is TRBV20-1 and J is TRBJ2-3; the match to TRBD1 covers 11 bases. Germline loops: CDR1 DFQATT, CDR2 SNEGSKA (reference sequence). This CDR3 is 15 amino acids long. CDR3 amino acids: CSAFGTGGNLRAQYF. The part of the CDR3 DNA that was read is TGCAGTGCTTTCGGGACAGGGGGGAATCTACGAGCG.

Note on this clone: The read falls 3 residues short of the CDR3 end, and the missing part is taken from the germline J gene. J is TRBJ2-5 and V is TRBV18; D gene unclear. V gave up 1 base and J gave up 1 base, with 10 bases separating them. CDR1 KGHSH and CDR2 LQKENI come from the germline V gene. The CDR3 has 15 amino acids. The CDR3 loop reads CASSPRAGSQETQYF. The sequenced part of the CDR3 DNA is TGTGCCAGCTCACCACGGGCAGGCTCCCAAGAGACC.

In the case of this clone: The read halts 3 residues ahead of the CDR3 end, with the missing end drawn from the germline J gene. V is TRBV30 and J is TRBJ1-1, with 10 bases aligning to TRBD1. Germline CDR1 GTSNPN, CDR2 SVGIG (reference sequence). Trimming removed 5 bases from V and 0 bases from J; junction bases left unmatched: 6. This CDR3 region has 15 residues. This CDR3 is CAWGTGVGMNTEAFF. CDR3 DNA, as far as it was read: TGTGCCTGGGGGACAGGGGTTGGGATGAACACTGAA.

Remarks on this clone: Read data end 3 residues before the CDR3 end; the end is taken from the germline J gene. The chain uses TRBV13 and TRBJ1-1; 10 nucleotides align to TRBD1. Germline V lookup: CDR1 PRHDT, CDR2 FYEKMQ (reference sequence). J was trimmed by 4 bases and V by 5 bases; bases with no gene match: 7. This CDR3 has 15 residues. This chain's CDR3 is CASSPAGDRGTEAFF. Incomplete CDR3 DNA: TGTGCCAGCAGCCCGGCGGGGGACAGGGGCACTGAA.

For this clone: The sequence runs out 3 residues before the end of the CDR3; the remainder is reconstructed from the germline J gene. The V gene is TRBV29-1, the J gene TRBJ1-2, with D possibly matching TRBD1 (6 bases). Germline V gene data show CDR1 as SQVTM and CDR2 as ANQGSEA. The CDR3 contains 12 residues. CDR3 bases read: TGCAGCGTTGAAGCAGGGGCGCCGGGC. Translating gives CSVEAGAPG. The entire CDR3 protein is CSVEAGAPGYTF.

As to this clone: The read ends 3 residues early relative to the CDR3; the germline J gene fills the gap. This sequence joins TRBV5-1 and TRBJ2-1, with TRBD2 matching 8 bases. CDR1 and CDR2 from the germline V gene are SGHRS and YFSETQ. The CDR3 has 15 residues. The V segment lost 0 bases and the J segment 9 bases; nucleotides outside the gene matches: 8. The DNA read from the CDR3 is TGCGCCAGCAGCTTGGCACCTGGGGCGGGGGGTGAG. It codes for CASSLAPGAGGE. The full CDR3 sequence reads CASSLAPGAGGEQFF.

Comments on this clone: The CDR3 is cut off 3 residues early in the read; its end comes from the germline J gene. The chain carries TRBV6-2 or TRBV6-3 and TRBJ2-2, with 10 bases fitting TRBD1. The CDR3 extends over 16 amino acids. The trim removed 5 bases at V and 6 bases at J, leaving 9 bases unmatched. Germline CDR1 reads MNHEY; CDR2 reads SVGEGT. Partial CDR3 DNA: TGTGCCAGCAGTACCCATGGGACAGGGGAGGCCGGGGAG. Protein: CASSTHGTGEAGE. The entire CDR3 is CASSTHGTGEAGELFF.

A remark on this clone: From the germline J gene comes the end of the CDR3, since the read stops 3 residues before it. In the same sample, other DNA sequences code for this CDR3. The V call is TRBV6-2 or TRBV6-3, the J call TRBJ2-7; D not certain. The germline CDR1 and CDR2 sequences are MNHEY and SVGEGT. This CDR3 has 12 residues. V was pared by 5 bases and J by 0 bases, with 5 bases between. The part of the CDR3 DNA that was read is TGTGCCAGCAGTCTATTCTCCTACGAG. Its translation: CASSLFSYE. The CDR3 reads in full as CASSLFSYEQYF.

About this clone itself: The read gets to within 3 residues of the CDR3 end, and the germline J gene fills in the rest. The V gene is TRBV20-1, the J gene TRBJ2-7; 8 bases fit TRBD2. The CDR3 sequence is 13 residues long. V trimming: 2 bases; J trimming: 4 bases; junction bases outside the gene matches: 4. Looked up from germline, CDR1 is DFQATT and CDR2 is SNEGSKA (reference sequence). CDR3 region: CSARSGSFYEQYF. CDR3 DNA (partial): TGCAGTGCTAGAAGCGGGAGTTTTTACGAG.

Comment on this clone: The read ends 3 residues before the CDR3 terminus; that terminus is restored from the germline J gene. The genes are TRBV19 and TRBJ2-3; D is unresolved. Trimming cost V 3 bases and J 0 bases, with 10 bases left between them. This CDR3 has 15 residues. The germline CDR1 and CDR2 sequences are LNHDA and SQIVND (reference sequence). The part of the CDR3 DNA that was read is TGTGCCAGTAGTATGGAGCTGACTAGCACAGATACG. Amino acids: CASSMELTSTDT. The whole CDR3 is CASSMELTSTDTQYF.

For this clone: The read ends 3 residues early relative to the CDR3; the germline J gene fills the gap. The rearrangement joins TRBV18 to TRBJ1-3; weak D call: TRBD1 (5 bases). The germline gives CDR1 KGHSH, CDR2 LQKENI. The germline V and J ends were trimmed by 3 bases and 0 bases, with 9 bases remaining between them. This CDR3 region has 15 residues. The covered CDR3 bases are TGTGCCAGCTCACCGGCAGGGAGCTCTGGAAACACC. Encoded protein: CASSPAGSSGNT. In full, the CDR3 is CASSPAGSSGNTIYF.

About this clone itself: The read falls 3 residues short of the CDR3 end, and the missing part is taken from the germline J gene. This sequence joins TRBV9 and TRBJ1-1; D is perhaps TRBD1 (6 bases). The CDR3 loop spans 13 amino acids. Germline V gene lookup returns CDR1 SGDLS and CDR2 YYNGEE. Trimming removed 3 bases at V and 3 bases at J, with 9 bases between. The part of the CDR3 DNA that was read is TGTGCCAGCAGCGACAGGGCGGACACTGAA. It translates to CASSDRADTE. The whole CDR3 reads CASSDRADTEAFF.

The DNA read from the CDR3 is TGCAGCGTTGAGGGCGGGGAGTACCAAGAGACC. Its protein product is CSVEGGEYQET. The CDR3 as a whole reads CSVEGGEYQETQYF. The rearrangement uses TRBV29-1 and TRBJ2-5, with D maybe TRBD2 (6 bases). Coverage ceases 3 residues before the CDR3 finishes, and the germline J gene fills in the end. Per germline, CDR1 SQVTM and CDR2 ANQGSEA. V lost 3 bases and J lost 0, with 11 bases in between. The CDR3 has 14 residues.

Concerning this clone: The observed sequence ends 3 residues before the CDR3 terminus, with the missing tail filled in from the germline J gene. The V and J genes are TRBV7-1 and TRBJ2-7, with TRBD2 identical over 7 bases. TRBV7-1 is given ORF status, its function remaining uncertain. Trimming took 3 bases from V and 6 from J; bases not matched to a gene: 26. The CDR3 is 20 amino acids. The CDR3: CASSSLTFGTGLYPSGEQYF. Incomplete CDR3 DNA: TGTGCCAGCAGCTCCCTTACGTTTGGTACGGGACTATACCCTTCGGGCGAG.

Worth noting for this clone: The sequence runs out 3 residues before the end of the CDR3; the remainder is reconstructed from the germline J gene. The rearrangement links TRBV5-6 to TRBJ2-7; 7 bases agree with TRBD1. CDR3 size: 15 residues. The junction had 9 bases not matched to a gene; V was cut back by 1 base and J by 5 bases. Germline assignment: CDR1 SGHDT and CDR2 YYEEEE. CDR3 bases read: TGTGCCAGCAGCTTGAGGGCAAGTCAGGGGGACGAG. Its protein is CASSLRASQGDE. The full CDR3 reads CASSLRASQGDEQYF.

CDR3 in amino acids: CAWRKPTGGEYGYTF. The sequenced part of the CDR3 DNA is TGTGCCTGGAGAAAACCGACAGGAGGGGAGTATGGC. This rearrangement joins TRBV30 to TRBJ1-2, with D perhaps TRBD1 (6 bases). The CDR3 end is not reached by the read, which stops 3 residues before it; the germline J gene fills it in. Germline V gives CDR1 GTSNPN, CDR2 SVGIG (reference sequence). CDR3 length: 15 residues. V lost 3 bases, J lost 5 bases, and 19 bases lay in between.

Note on this clone: The read ends 3 residues shy of where the CDR3 ends; the end is completed using the germline J gene. This chain uses TRBV29-1 with TRBJ2-5; the match to TRBD1 covers 10 bases. Losses at the gene ends were 7 bases for V and 4 bases for J; bases not matched to a gene: 9. Germline CDR1 SQVTM, CDR2 ANQGSEA. The CDR3 consists of 14 residues. CDR3 DNA, as far as it was read: TGCAGCGCCGCACGGACAGGGGGAGGAGAGACC. Its protein product is CSAARTGGGET. The whole CDR3 region reads CSAARTGGGETQYF.